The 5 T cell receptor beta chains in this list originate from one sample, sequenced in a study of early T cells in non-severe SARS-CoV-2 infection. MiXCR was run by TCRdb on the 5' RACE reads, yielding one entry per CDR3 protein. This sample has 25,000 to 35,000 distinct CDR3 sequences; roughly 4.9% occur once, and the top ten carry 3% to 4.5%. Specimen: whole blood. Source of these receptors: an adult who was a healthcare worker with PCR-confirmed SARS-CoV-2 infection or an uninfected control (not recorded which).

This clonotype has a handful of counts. The DNA for the CDR3 is TGTGCCAGCAGTCGTCGACAGCCTCTAGAAGCTTTCTTT. Protein sequence: CASSRRQPLEAFF. This chain uses TRBV12-3 or TRBV12-4 with TRBJ1-1, with D maybe TRBD1 (5 bases). This CDR3 spans 13 amino acids. Trimming pared 5 bases from V and 8 bases from J, leaving 15 bases between.

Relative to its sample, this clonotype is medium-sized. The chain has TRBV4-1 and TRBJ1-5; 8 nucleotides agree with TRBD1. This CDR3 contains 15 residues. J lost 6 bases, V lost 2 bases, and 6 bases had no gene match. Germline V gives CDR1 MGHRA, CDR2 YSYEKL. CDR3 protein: CASSQTDQGAQPQHF. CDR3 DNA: TGCGCCAGCAGCCAAACCGACCAGGGGGCTCAGCCCCAGCATTTT.

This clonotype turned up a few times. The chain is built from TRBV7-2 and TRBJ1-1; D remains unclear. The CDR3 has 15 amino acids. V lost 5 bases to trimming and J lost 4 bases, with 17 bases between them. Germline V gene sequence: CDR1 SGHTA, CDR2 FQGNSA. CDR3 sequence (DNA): TGTGCCAGCAGCCTCCCTAACGGGGAAGGCACTGAAGCTTTCTTT. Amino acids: CASSLPNGEGTEAFF. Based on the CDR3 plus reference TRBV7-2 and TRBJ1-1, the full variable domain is GAGVSQSPSNKVTEKGKDVELRCDPISGHTALYWYRQSLGQGLEFLIYFQGNSAPDKSGLPSDRFSAERTGGSVSTLTIQRTQQEDSAVYLCASSLPNGEGTEAFFGQGTRLTVV.

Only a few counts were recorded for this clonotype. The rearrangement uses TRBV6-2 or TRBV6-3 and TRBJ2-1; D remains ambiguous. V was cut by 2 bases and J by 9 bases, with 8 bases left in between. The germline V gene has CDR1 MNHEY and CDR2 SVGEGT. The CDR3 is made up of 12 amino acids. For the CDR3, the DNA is TGTGCCAGCAGTTACGCGGTTGTTGAGCAGTTCTTC. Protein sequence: CASSYAVVEQFF.

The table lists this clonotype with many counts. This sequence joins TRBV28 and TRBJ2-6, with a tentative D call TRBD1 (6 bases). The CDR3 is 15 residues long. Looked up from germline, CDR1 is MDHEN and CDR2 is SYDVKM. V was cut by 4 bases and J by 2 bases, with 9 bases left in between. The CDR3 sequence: CASSSGGTGANVLTF. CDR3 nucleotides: TGTGCCAGCAGTTCTGGGGGCACTGGGGCCAACGTCCTGACTTTC. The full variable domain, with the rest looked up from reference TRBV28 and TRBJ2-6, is DVKVTQSSRYLVKRTGEKVFLECVQDMDHENMFWYRQDPGLGLRLIYFSYDVKMKEKGDIPEGYSVSREKKERFSLILESASTNQTSMYLCASSSGGTGANVLTFGAGSRLTVL.